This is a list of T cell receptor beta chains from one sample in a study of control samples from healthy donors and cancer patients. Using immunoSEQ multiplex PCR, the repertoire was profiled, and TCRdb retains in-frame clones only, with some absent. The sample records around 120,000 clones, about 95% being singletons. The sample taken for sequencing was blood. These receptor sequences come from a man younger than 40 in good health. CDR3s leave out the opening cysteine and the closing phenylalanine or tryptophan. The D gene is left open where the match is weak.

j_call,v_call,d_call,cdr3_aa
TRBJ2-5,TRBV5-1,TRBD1,ASSSDRGRETQY
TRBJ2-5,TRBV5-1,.,ASSFDYRETQY
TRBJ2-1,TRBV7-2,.,ASTDTYNEQF
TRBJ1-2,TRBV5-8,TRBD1,ASSLGPTTGYGYT
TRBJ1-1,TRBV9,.,ASSVGLSTEAF
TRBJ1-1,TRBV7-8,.,ASSSWTALNTEAF
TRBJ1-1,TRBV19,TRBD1,ASSVDRRVTEAF
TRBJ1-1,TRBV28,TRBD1,ASSLGTGRGDTEAF
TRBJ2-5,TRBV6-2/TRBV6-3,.,ASSQGGQTQY
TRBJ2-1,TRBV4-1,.,ASSQDGGNEQF
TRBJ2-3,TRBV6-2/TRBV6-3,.,ASSYSTGTDTQY
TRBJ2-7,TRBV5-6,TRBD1,ASSATGTGGLYEQY
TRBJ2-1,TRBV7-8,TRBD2,ASVHLGLAGAYTYNEQF
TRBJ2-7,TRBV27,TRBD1,ASKGQGSYEQY
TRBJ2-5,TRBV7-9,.,ASSFGSGVQETQY
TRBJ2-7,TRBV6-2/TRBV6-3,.,ASSYRPGTGAYEQY